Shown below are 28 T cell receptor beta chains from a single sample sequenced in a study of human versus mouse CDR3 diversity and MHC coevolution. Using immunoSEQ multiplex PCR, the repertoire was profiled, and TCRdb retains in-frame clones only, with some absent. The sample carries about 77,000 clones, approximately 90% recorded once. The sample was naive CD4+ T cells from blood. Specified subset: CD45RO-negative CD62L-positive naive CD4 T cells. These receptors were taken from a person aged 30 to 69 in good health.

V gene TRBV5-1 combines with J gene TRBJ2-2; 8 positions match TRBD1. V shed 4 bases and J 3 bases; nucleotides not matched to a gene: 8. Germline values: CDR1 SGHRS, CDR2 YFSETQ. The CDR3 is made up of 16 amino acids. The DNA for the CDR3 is TGCGCCAGCAGCAAGAGGACAGGGTCGGACACCGGGGAGCTGTTTTTT. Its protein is CASSKRTGSDTGELFF.

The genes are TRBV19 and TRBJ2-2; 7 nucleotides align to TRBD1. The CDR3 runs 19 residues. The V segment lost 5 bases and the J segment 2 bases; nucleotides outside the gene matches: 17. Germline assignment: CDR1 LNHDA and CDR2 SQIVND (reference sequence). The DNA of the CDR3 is TGTGCCAGTAGTTCTCGCCACGCCAGACAGGGAACTAACACCGGGGAGCTGTTTTTT. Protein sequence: CASSSRHARQGTNTGELFF.

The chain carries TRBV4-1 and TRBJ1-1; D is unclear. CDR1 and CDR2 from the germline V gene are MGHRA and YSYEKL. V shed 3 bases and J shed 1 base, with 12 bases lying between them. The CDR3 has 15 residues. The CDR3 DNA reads TGCGCCAGCAGCCAGGTGGGGAGAGGGAACACTGAAGCTTTCTTT. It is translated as CASSQVGRGNTEAFF.

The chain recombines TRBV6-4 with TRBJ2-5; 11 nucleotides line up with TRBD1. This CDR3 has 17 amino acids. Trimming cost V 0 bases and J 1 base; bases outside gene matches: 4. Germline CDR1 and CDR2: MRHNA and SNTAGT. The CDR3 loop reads CASSDSRDRGTQETQYF. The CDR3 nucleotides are TGTGCCAGCAGTGACTCGCGGGACAGGGGGACCCAAGAGACCCAGTACTTC.

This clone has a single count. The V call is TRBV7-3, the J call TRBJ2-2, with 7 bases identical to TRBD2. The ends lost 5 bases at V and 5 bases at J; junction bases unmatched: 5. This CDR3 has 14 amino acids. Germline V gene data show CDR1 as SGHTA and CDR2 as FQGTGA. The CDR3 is CASSLRGETGELFF. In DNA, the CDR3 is TGTGCCAGCAGCCTTCGGGGGGAGACCGGGGAGCTGTTTTTT.

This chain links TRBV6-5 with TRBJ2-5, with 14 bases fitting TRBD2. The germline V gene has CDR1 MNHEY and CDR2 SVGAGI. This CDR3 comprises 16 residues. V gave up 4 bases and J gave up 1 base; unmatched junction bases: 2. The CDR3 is CASSSGLAGGQETQYF. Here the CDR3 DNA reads TGTGCCAGCAGTTCAGGACTAGCGGGGGGCCAAGAGACCCAGTACTTC.

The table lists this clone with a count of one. CDR3: CASSYRGQDFREQYF. Written as DNA, the CDR3 is TGTGCCAGCAGTTATAGAGGACAGGACTTTCGGGAGCAGTACTTC. The chain joins TRBV6-6 to TRBJ2-7, with 7 bases lining up with TRBD1. The CDR3 length is 15 residues. V shed 3 bases and J 7 bases; nucleotides not matched to a gene: 12. Germline CDR1 MNHNY, CDR2 SVGAGI (reference sequence).

CDR3 amino acids: CAISESGRALNTEAFF. The CDR3 coding sequence is TGTGCCATCAGTGAGTCGGGGAGGGCCCTCAACACTGAAGCTTTCTTT. The J gene is TRBJ1-1, the V gene TRBV10-3, with D hard to call. V dropped 0 bases and J dropped 2 bases, with 13 bases sitting between them. The germline CDR1 and CDR2 sequences are ENHRY and SYGVKD. CDR3 length: 16 residues.

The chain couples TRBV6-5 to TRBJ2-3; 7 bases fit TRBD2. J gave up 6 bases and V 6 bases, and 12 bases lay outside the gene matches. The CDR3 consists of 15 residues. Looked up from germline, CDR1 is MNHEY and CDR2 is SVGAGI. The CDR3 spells CASSQQYLGGDTQYF. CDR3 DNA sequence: TGTGCCAGCAGCCAACAGTACTTGGGGGGGGATACGCAGTATTTT.

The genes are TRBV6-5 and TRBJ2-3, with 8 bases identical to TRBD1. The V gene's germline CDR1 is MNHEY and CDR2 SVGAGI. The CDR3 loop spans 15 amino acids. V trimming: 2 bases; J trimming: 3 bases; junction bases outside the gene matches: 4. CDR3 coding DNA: TGTGCCAGCAGTTACGCGGACAGGGCAACAGATACGCAGTATTTT. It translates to CASSYADRATDTQYF.

The CDR3: CASTLGDRAGQPQHF. CDR3 coding DNA: TGTGCCAGCACCCTTGGGGACAGGGCGGGTCAGCCCCAGCATTTT. The chain is built from TRBV6-1 and TRBJ1-5, with TRBD1 matching 9 bases. The CDR3 sequence is 15 residues long. The germline gives CDR1 MNHNS, CDR2 SASEGT. Losses at the gene ends were 7 bases for V and 6 bases for J; bases not matched to a gene: 10.

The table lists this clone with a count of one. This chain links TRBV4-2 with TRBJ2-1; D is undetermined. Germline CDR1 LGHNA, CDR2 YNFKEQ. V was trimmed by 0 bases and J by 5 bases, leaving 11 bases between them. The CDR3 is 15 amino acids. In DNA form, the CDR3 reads TGTGCCAGCAGCCAAGATTACGGCGGCCACAATGAGCAGTTCTTC. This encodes CASSQDYGGHNEQFF.

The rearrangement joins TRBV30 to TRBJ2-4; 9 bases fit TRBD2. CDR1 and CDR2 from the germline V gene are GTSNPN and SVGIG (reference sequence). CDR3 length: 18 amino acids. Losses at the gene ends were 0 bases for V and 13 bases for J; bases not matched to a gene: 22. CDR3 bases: TGTGCCTGGAGTGTACGAAGACTAGCGGACTCCCAGGGACAGTTACAGTACTTC. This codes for CAWSVRRLADSQGQLQYF. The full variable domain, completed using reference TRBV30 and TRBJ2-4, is SQTIHQWPATLVQPVGSPLSLECTVEGTSNPNLYWYRQAAGRGLQLLFYSVGIGQISSEVPQNLSASRPQDRQFILSSKKLLLSDSGFYLCAWSVRRLADSQGQLQYFGAGTRLSVL.

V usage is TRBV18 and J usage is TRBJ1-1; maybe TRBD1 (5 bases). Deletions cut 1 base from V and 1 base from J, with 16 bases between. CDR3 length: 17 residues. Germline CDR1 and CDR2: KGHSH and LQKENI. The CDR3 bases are TGTGCCAGCTCACCACTCCCAGGGATAAGGGGGAACACTGAAGCTTTCTTT. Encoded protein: CASSPLPGIRGNTEAFF.

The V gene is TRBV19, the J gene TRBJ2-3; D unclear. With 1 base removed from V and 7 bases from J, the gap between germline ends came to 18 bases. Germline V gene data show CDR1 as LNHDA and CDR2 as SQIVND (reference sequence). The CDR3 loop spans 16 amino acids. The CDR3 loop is CASSIGPKLLMNTQYF. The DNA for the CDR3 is TGTGCCAGTAGTATAGGTCCTAAGCTGCTCATGAATACGCAGTATTTT.

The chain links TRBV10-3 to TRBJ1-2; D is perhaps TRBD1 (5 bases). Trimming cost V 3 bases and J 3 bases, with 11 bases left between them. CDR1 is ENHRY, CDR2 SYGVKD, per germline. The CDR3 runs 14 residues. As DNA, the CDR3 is TGTGCCATCAGTGACCCAGGGAAGGACTATGGCTACACCTTC. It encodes CAISDPGKDYGYTF.

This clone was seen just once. The CDR3 here is CASSPKGYEQFF. CDR3 DNA sequence: TGTGCCAGCAGCCCCAAGGGGTATGAGCAGTTCTTC. The chain joins TRBV5-4 to TRBJ2-1; tentative D call: TRBD1 (5 bases). In germline, CDR1 is SGHNT, CDR2 YYREEE (reference sequence). The CDR3 covers 12 residues. The ends were cut back, 4 bases at V and 8 bases at J, with 10 bases in the middle.

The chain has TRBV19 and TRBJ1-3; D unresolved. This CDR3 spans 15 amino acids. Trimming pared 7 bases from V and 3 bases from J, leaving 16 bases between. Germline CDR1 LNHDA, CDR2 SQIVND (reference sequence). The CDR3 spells CASTPGRGNGNTIYF. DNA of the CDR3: TGTGCCAGTACTCCTGGACGGGGTAATGGAAACACCATATATTTT.

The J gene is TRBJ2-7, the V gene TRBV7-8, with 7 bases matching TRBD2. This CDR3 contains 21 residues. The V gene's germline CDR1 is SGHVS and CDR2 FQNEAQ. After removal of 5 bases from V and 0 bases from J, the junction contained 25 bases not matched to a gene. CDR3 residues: CASSTLTAATRGGASSYEQYF. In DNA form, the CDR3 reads TGTGCCAGCAGCACCCTAACTGCTGCCACGAGGGGAGGGGCGTCCTCCTACGAGCAGTACTTC.

CDR3 amino acids: CASRVDRLTYEQYF. CDR3 sequence (DNA): TGTGCCAGCAGGGTTGACAGATTGACCTACGAGCAGTACTTC. The chain uses TRBV27 and TRBJ2-7; TRBD1 might be the D (5 bases). There are 14 residues in the CDR3. The V and J ends lost 6 bases and 2 bases respectively, with 14 bases between them. Germline V lookup: CDR1 MNHEY, CDR2 SMNVEV (reference sequence).

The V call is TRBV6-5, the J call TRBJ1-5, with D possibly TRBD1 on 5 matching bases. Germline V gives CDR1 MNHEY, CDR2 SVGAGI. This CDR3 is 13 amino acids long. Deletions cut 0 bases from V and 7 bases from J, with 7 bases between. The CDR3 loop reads CASSYSWGQPQHF. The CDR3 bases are TGTGCCAGCAGTTACTCGTGGGGCCAGCCCCAGCATTTT.

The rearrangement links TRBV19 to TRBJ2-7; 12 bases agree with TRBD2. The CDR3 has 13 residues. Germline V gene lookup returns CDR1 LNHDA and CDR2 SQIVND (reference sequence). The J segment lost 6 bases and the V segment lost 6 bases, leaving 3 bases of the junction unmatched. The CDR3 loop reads CASRTSGSPEQYF. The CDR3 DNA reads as TGTGCCAGTAGGACTAGCGGGAGTCCCGAGCAGTACTTC.

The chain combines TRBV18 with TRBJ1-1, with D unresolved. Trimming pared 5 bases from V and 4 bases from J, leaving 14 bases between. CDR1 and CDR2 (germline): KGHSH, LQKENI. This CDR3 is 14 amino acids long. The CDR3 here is CASSSTTGGTEAFF. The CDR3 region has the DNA TGTGCCAGCTCATCAACAACGGGAGGCACTGAAGCTTTCTTT. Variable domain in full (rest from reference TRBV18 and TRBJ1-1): NAGVMQNPRHLVRRRGQEARLRCSPMKGHSHVYWYRQLPEEGLKFMVYLQKENIIDESGMPKERFSAEFPKEGPSILRIQQVVRGDSAAYFCASSSTTGGTEAFFGQGTRLTVV.

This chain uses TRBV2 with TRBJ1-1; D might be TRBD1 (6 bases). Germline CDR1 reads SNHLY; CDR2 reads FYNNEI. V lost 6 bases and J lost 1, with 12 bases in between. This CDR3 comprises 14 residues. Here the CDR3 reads CASREQGTNTEAFF. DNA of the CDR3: TGTGCCAGCAGAGAACAGGGAACGAACACTGAAGCTTTCTTT.

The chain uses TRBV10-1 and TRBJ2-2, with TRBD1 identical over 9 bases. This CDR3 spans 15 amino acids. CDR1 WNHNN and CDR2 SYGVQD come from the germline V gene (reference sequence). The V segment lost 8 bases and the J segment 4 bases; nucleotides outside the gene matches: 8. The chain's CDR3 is CASLNRDRATGELFF. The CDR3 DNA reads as TGCGCCAGCCTTAATAGGGACAGGGCCACCGGGGAGCTGTTTTTT.

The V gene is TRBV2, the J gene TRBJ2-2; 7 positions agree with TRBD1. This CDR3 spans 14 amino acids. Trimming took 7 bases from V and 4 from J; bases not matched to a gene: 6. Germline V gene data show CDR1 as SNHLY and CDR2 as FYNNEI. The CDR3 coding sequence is TGTGCCAGCATGAGGGGGCCGGGCACCGGGGAGCTGTTTTTT. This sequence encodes CASMRGPGTGELFF.

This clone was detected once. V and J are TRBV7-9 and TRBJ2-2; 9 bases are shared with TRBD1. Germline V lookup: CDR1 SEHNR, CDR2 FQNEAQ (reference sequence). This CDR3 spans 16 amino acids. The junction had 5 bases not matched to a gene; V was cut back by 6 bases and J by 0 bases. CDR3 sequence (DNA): TGTGCCAGCAGGTTACAGGGGGCACCGAACACCGGGGAGCTGTTTTTT. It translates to CASRLQGAPNTGELFF.

The CDR3 loop reads CASSESGNHNEQFF. For the CDR3, the DNA is TGTGCCAGCAGTGAATCAGGGAACCACAATGAGCAGTTCTTC. The V call is TRBV25-1, the J call TRBJ2-1; D may be TRBD1 (5 bases). The CDR3 covers 14 residues. From germline, CDR1 is MGHDK and CDR2 SYGVNS. With 1 base removed from V and 5 bases from J, the gap between germline ends came to 9 bases.